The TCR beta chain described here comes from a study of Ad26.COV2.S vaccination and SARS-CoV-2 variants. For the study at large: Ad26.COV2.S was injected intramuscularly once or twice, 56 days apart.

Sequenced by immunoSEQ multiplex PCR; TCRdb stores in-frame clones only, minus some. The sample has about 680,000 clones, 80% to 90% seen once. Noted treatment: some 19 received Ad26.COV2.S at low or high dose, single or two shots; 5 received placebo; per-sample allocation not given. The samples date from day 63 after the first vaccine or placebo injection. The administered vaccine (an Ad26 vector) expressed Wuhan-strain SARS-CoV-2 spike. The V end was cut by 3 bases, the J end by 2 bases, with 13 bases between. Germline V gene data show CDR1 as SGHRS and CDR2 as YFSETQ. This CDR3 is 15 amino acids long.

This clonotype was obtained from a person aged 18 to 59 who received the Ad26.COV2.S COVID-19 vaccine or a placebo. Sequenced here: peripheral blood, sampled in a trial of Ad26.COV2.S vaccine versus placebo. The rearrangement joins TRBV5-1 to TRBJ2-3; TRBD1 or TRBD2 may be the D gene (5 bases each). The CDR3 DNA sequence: TGCGCCAGCAGCTCAACGGGACCGTCCACAGATACGCAGTATTTT. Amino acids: CASSSTGPSTDTQYF. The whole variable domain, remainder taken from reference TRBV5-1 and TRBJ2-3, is KAGVTQTPRYLIKTRGQQVTLSCSPISGHRSVSWYQQTPGQGLQFLFEYFSETQRNKGNFPGRFSGRQFSNSRSEMNVSTLELGDSALYLCASSSTGPSTDTQYFGPGTRLTVL.